The clone carrying this T cell receptor (beta chain) has just a few counts. This record belongs to a study of identical twins. TCRdb itself ran the 5' RACE reads through MiXCR, one entry per CDR3 protein. Of around 530,000 distinct CDR3 sequences listed, 13% to 15% are singletons. The CDR3 runs to 12 residues. From germline, CDR1 is SEHNR and CDR2 FQNEAQ (reference sequence). Trimming stripped 2 bases from V and 6 bases from J, with 6 bases between. These records were also assigned to another study, of yellow fever vaccine responses in identical twins.

The TCR sequence derives from a woman aged 18-30 years in good health. The chain joins TRBV7-9 to TRBJ2-3; D uncertain. Sequenced input: CD4+ T cells sorted from blood. CDR3 bases: TGTGCCAGCAGCTTATATCTGGATACGCAGTATTTT. Translated, it gives CASSLYLDTQYF. Based on the CDR3 plus reference TRBV7-9 and TRBJ2-3, the full variable domain is DTGVSQNPRHKITKRGQNVTFRCDPISEHNRLYWYRQTLGQGPEFLTYFQNEAQLEKSRLLSDRFSAERPKGSFSTLEIQRTEQGDSAMYLCASSLYLDTQYFGPGTRLTVL.